One sample yielded the 26 T cell receptor beta chains listed below, sequenced in a study of blood T cell repertoires in COVID-19 (dated by TCRdb to 2020 to 2022). Libraries were made using the immunoSEQ multiplex PCR assay. Imported from immuneACCESS, the table was reduced by TCRdb to in-frame sequences with V and J called. These copies leave out some clones; in studies compared against another copy, an unresolved V gene accounts for under half, and the cause of the remainder is not known. Recorded for this sample are 25,000 to 35,000 clones; approximately 86% of them occurred a single time. Together, the top ten hold roughly an eighth of the sample. What was sequenced was peripheral blood. These TCRs come from a human donor in a cohort sampled during active COVID-19. The donor label of this sample is uncertain.

The rearrangement uses TRBV6-6 and TRBJ2-7; 8 positions agree with TRBD1. J gave up 3 bases and V 0 bases, and 4 bases lay outside the gene matches. The CDR3 has 15 residues. Germline CDR1 MNHNY, CDR2 SVGAGI (reference sequence). In DNA form, the CDR3 reads TGTGCCAGCAGTTACTCGGTCGGACAGGGCTACGAGCAGTACTTC. It translates to CASSYSVGQGYEQYF.

The chain is built from TRBV10-3 and TRBJ2-1; a possible D gene is TRBD2 (5 bases). The germline V and J ends were trimmed by 5 bases and 8 bases, with 19 bases remaining between them. This CDR3 spans 15 amino acids. Germline V CDR1 and CDR2: ENHRY, SYGVKD. The CDR3, as DNA: TGTGCCATCAGTTTAGATGGGGTGGGGAGCGATGAGCAGTTCTTC. Translated, it gives CAISLDGVGSDEQFF.

This chain connects TRBV5-4 to TRBJ2-5; D remains unclear. Germline lookup yields CDR1 SGHNT and CDR2 YYREEE (reference sequence). The CDR3 is 13 amino acids. The germline V and J ends were trimmed by 4 bases and 1 base, with 8 bases remaining between them. The DNA for the CDR3 is TGTGCCAGCAGCGCTCAGGCCCAAGAGACCCAGTACTTC. This codes for CASSAQAQETQYF.

The rearrangement uses TRBV19 and TRBJ1-5; D gene unclear. V lost 8 bases and J 0 bases, leaving 14 bases between the germline ends. Germline CDR1 LNHDA, CDR2 SQIVND (reference sequence). This CDR3 contains 15 residues. CDR3 in amino acids: CASLQASYSNQPQHF. The CDR3, as DNA: TGTGCCAGTCTCCAGGCCAGTTATAGCAATCAGCCCCAGCATTTT.

The V and J genes are TRBV11-2 and TRBJ2-3; 11 bases map to TRBD2. This CDR3 has 18 residues. Per the germline V gene, CDR1 is SGHAT and CDR2 is FQNNGV. V lost 4 bases and J lost 5; bases outside the gene matches: 14. Written as DNA, the CDR3 is TGTGCCAGCAGCTCTAGGAGACTACTAGCGGGAGAGGTAGATACGCAGTATTTT. Its protein product is CASSSRRLLAGEVDTQYF.

The genes are TRBV7-6 and TRBJ2-2; 11 bases line up with TRBD2. Losses at the gene ends were 4 bases for V and 5 bases for J; bases not matched to a gene: 3. The CDR3 has 15 amino acids. In germline, CDR1 is SGHVS, CDR2 FNYEAQ. In nucleotides, the CDR3 is TGTGCCAGCAGCTCACCTAGCGGGAGGACCGGGGAGCTGTTTTTT. Protein: CASSSPSGRTGELFF.

This chain uses TRBV19 with TRBJ2-2; unclear D gene. Germline CDR1 reads LNHDA; CDR2 reads SQIVND (reference sequence). The CDR3 sequence is 16 residues long. V dropped 2 bases and J dropped 2 bases, with 12 bases sitting between them. The CDR3, as DNA: TGTGCCAGTAGTATATCCGGGTCCCGAAACACCGGGGAGCTGTTTTTT. Its translation is CASSISGSRNTGELFF.

Concerning this clone itself: One junction end disagrees with the germline gene, perhaps due to a read error. The rearrangement joins TRBV5-5 to TRBJ1-1; 7 positions agree with TRBD1. Germline CDR1 reads SGHKS; CDR2 reads YYEKEE (reference sequence). The CDR3 runs 14 residues. DNA of the CDR3: TGTGCCAGCAGCTTGGGTCTTACAAGGGGACAGACCACCTTT. It codes for CASSLGLTRGQTTF.

This sequence joins TRBV5-1 and TRBJ2-7; D may be TRBD2 (5 bases). The germline gives CDR1 SGHRS, CDR2 YFSETQ. The CDR3 contains 14 residues. V shed 0 bases and J shed 4 bases, with 11 bases lying between them. The CDR3 bases are TGCGCCAGCAGCTTGGACGGACTGGCTTACGAGCAGTACTTC. It yields the protein CASSLDGLAYEQYF. Full variable domain (missing parts from reference TRBV5-1 and TRBJ2-7): KAGVTQTPRYLIKTRGQQVTLSCSPISGHRSVSWYQQTPGQGLQFLFEYFSETQRNKGNFPGRFSGRQFSNSRSEMNVSTLELGDSALYLCASSLDGLAYEQYFGPGTRLTVT.

The chain joins TRBV6-2 or TRBV6-3 to TRBJ1-1, with 10 positions matching TRBD1. Germline V gene data show CDR1 as MNHEY and CDR2 as SVGEGT. Germline trimming cut 4 bases from V and 1 base from J; bases unmatched to any gene: 0. This CDR3 is built from 14 residues. CDR3 amino acids: CASSWDRGNTEAFF. The CDR3 DNA reads TGTGCCAGCAGTTGGGACAGGGGGAACACTGAAGCTTTCTTT.

The rearrangement joins TRBV12-3 or TRBV12-4 to TRBJ2-5, with D uncertain. The CDR3 is 13 amino acids. The V end lost 6 bases, the J end lost 4 bases, and 12 bases lay between the germline ends. The CDR3 is CASSLSPSETQYF. The DNA for the CDR3 is TGTGCCAGCAGCCTCTCTCCTTCAGAGACCCAGTACTTC.

The rearrangement joins TRBV2 to TRBJ2-1, with 8 positions matching TRBD2. Trimming cost V 2 bases and J 9 bases; bases outside gene matches: 24. The CDR3 covers 20 residues. CDR1 SNHLY and CDR2 FYNNEI come from the germline V gene. The CDR3 is CASSERGWDLIRGGGSEQFF. CDR3 DNA sequence: TGTGCCAGCAGTGAAAGAGGCTGGGACCTAATTCGGGGGGGAGGGAGTGAGCAGTTCTTC.

The rearrangement links TRBV5-1 to TRBJ2-7; 11 positions match TRBD2. Germline V lookup: CDR1 SGHRS, CDR2 YFSETQ. Unmatched junction bases numbered 14, after V lost 3 bases and J lost 0 bases. This CDR3 comprises 19 residues. The CDR3 bases are TGCGCCAGCAGCTCGCTTCCCGCCGGGACTAGCGGATTCTCCTACGAGCAGTACTTC. It yields the protein CASSSLPAGTSGFSYEQYF.

The genes are TRBV7-6 and TRBJ2-1; 9 bases are shared with TRBD2. This CDR3 comprises 16 residues. J gave up 2 bases and V 5 bases, and 7 bases lay outside the gene matches. Looked up from germline, CDR1 is SGHVS and CDR2 is FNYEAQ. CDR3 protein: CASSVLAGAPYNEQFF. CDR3 nucleotides: TGTGCCAGCAGCGTATTAGCGGGAGCCCCCTACAATGAGCAGTTCTTC.

V is TRBV9 and J is TRBJ2-1; perhaps TRBD1 as D (6 bases). Germline V gives CDR1 SGDLS, CDR2 YYNGEE. The V end was cut by 4 bases, the J end by 13 bases, with 15 bases between. This CDR3 is built from 12 residues. CDR3 residues: CASSRNRDIQFF. CDR3 bases: TGTGCCAGCAGCAGAAATAGGGACATTCAGTTCTTC.

This chain links TRBV7-2 with TRBJ2-3, with TRBD2 as a possible D gene (5 bases). CDR3 length: 15 amino acids. The germline CDR1 and CDR2 sequences are SGHTA and FQGNSA. V lost 2 bases, J lost 4 bases, and 13 bases lay in between. CDR3 nucleotides: TGTGCCAGCAGCTTAAGCGGAACATTTCCAGATACGCAGTATTTT. Residues: CASSLSGTFPDTQYF. Complete variable domain (other parts from reference TRBV7-2 and TRBJ2-3): GAGVSQSPSNKVTEKGKDVELRCDPISGHTALYWYRQSLGQGLEFLIYFQGNSAPDKSGLPSDRFSAERTGGSVSTLTIQRTQQEDSAVYLCASSLSGTFPDTQYFGPGTRLTVL.

The gene calls are TRBV5-6 and TRBJ1-2; 9 bases align to TRBD1. The CDR3 has 13 amino acids. The V gene end was trimmed by 4 bases and the J gene end by 6 bases; junction bases not matched to a gene: 4. Per germline, CDR1 SGHDT and CDR2 YYEEEE. The CDR3: CASSPTGGDGYTF. For the CDR3, the DNA is TGTGCCAGCAGCCCAACAGGGGGCGATGGCTACACCTTC.

The rearrangement joins TRBV6-6 to TRBJ2-5; the match to TRBD1 covers 7 bases. Germline CDR1 and CDR2: MNHNY and SVGAGI (reference sequence). This CDR3 contains 14 residues. The V segment lost 7 bases and the J segment 5 bases; nucleotides outside the gene matches: 10. CDR3 in amino acids: CASILPGQMETQYF. The CDR3 DNA reads TGTGCCAGCATCCTCCCGGGACAGATGGAGACCCAGTACTTC.

V usage is TRBV7-2 and J usage is TRBJ2-7; unclear D gene. V was trimmed by 1 base and J by 3 bases, leaving 13 bases between them. The CDR3 is 15 amino acids. Germline V gene data show CDR1 as SGHTA and CDR2 as FQGNSA. The CDR3 region is CASSLVVGGYYEQYF. Written as DNA, the CDR3 is TGTGCCAGCAGCTTAGTCGTTGGCGGATACTACGAGCAGTACTTC. Full variable domain (remainder filled in from reference TRBV7-2 and TRBJ2-7): GAGVSQSPSNKVTEKGKDVELRCDPISGHTALYWYRQSLGQGLEFLIYFQGNSAPDKSGLPSDRFSAERTGGSVSTLTIQRTQQEDSAVYLCASSLVVGGYYEQYFGPGTRLTVT.

This chain uses TRBV9 with TRBJ2-7; 12 bases fit TRBD2. Trimming at V came to 4 bases and at J to 1 base, leaving 9 bases not matched to a gene. The germline V gene encodes CDR1 SGDLS and CDR2 YYNGEE. The CDR3 is 17 residues long. As DNA, the CDR3 is TGTGCCAGCAGCCCAAAGGGACTAGCGGGTGGATCCTACGAGCAGTACTTC. This gives the protein CASSPKGLAGGSYEQYF.

The chain uses TRBV6-4 and TRBJ2-5; TRBD2 matches at 12 bases. V dropped 8 bases and J dropped 2; count of bases not matched to a gene: 9. The CDR3 loop spans 16 amino acids. Germline values: CDR1 MRHNA, CDR2 SNTAGT. The CDR3 DNA reads TGTGCCAGCGAGGGACTAGCGGGTTCGTGGCAAGAGACCCAGTACTTC. It yields the protein CASEGLAGSWQETQYF.

The chain joins TRBV3-1 (or the pseudogene TRBV3-2) to TRBJ2-5; D not resolved. Germline assignment: CDR1 LGHDT and CDR2 YNNKEL (reference sequence). This CDR3 contains 13 residues. V lost 3 bases and J lost 5, with 10 bases in between. The chain's CDR3 is CASSHSGMETQYF. CDR3 in DNA: TGTGCCAGCAGCCACTCAGGAATGGAGACCCAGTACTTC.

The genes are TRBV29-1 and TRBJ2-7; 9 nucleotides align to TRBD2. This CDR3 comprises 14 residues. The V gene's germline CDR1 is SQVTM and CDR2 ANQGSEA. Trimming at V came to 6 bases and at J to 5 bases, leaving 11 bases not matched to a gene. The CDR3 DNA is TGCAGCGTCTCCGGGACTAGCAATGGTGACGAGCAGTACTTC. It yields the protein CSVSGTSNGDEQYF.

The chain couples TRBV11-3 to TRBJ2-6; D is ambiguous. Trimming pared 6 bases from V and 0 bases from J, leaving 3 bases between. The germline V gene encodes CDR1 SGHNT and CDR2 YENEEA. CDR3 size: 13 residues. The CDR3 sequence is CASRSSGANVLTF. In DNA, the CDR3 is TGTGCCAGCAGGAGCTCTGGGGCCAACGTCCTGACTTTC.

The chain recombines TRBV5-1 with TRBJ2-1, with D maybe TRBD1 (5 bases). The germline V and J ends were trimmed by 4 bases and 4 bases, with 12 bases remaining between them. This CDR3 is built from 14 residues. From germline, CDR1 is SGHRS and CDR2 YFSETQ. The CDR3 protein is CASSQTRDYNEQFF. In nucleotides, the CDR3 is TGCGCCAGCAGCCAGACCAGGGATTACAATGAGCAGTTCTTC. Complete variable domain (other parts from reference TRBV5-1 and TRBJ2-1): KAGVTQTPRYLIKTRGQQVTLSCSPISGHRSVSWYQQTPGQGLQFLFEYFSETQRNKGNFPGRFSGRQFSNSRSEMNVSTLELGDSALYLCASSQTRDYNEQFFGPGTRLTVL.

The table lists this clone with a few counts. The V gene is TRBV19, the J gene TRBJ2-5; D gene uncertain. There are 12 residues in the CDR3. CDR1 is LNHDA, CDR2 SQIVND, per germline (reference sequence). Trimming cost V 2 bases and J 4 bases, with 5 bases left between them. This chain's CDR3 is CASSIRGETQYF. The CDR3 bases are TGTGCCAGTAGTATAAGAGGAGAGACCCAGTACTTC.